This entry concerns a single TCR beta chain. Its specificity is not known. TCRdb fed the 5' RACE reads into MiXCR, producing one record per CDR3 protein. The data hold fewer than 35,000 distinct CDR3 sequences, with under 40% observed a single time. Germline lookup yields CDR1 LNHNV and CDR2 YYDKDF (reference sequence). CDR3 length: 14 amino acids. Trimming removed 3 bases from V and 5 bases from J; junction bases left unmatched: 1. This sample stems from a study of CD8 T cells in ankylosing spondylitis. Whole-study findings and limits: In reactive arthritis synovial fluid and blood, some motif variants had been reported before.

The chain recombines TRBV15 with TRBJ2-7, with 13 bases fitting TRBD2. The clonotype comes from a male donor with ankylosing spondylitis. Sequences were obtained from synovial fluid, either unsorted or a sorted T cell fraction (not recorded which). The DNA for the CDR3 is TGTGCCACCAGCAGGGGGACTAGCGGGAACGAGCAGTACTTC. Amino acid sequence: CATSRGTSGNEQYF.